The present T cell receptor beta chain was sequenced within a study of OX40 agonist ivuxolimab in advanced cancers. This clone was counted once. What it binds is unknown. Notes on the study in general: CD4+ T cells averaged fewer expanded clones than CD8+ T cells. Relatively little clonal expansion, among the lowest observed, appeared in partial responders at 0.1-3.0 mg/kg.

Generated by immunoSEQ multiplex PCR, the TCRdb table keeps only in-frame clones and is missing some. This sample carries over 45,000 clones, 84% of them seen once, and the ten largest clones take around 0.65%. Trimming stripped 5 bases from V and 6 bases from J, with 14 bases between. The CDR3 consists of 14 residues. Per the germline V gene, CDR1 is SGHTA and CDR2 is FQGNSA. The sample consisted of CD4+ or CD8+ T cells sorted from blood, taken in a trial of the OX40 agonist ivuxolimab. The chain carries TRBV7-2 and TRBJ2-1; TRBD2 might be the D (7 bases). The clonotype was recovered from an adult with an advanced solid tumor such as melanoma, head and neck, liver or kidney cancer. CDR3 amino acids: CASSLRGGRNEQFF. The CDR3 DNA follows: TGTGCCAGCAGCCTAAGGGGGGGTCGCAATGAGCAGTTCTTC.